The entry below gives a single T cell receptor beta chain sequence along with its context. V shed 2 bases and J shed 0 bases, with 11 bases lying between them. From germline, CDR1 is ENHRY and CDR2 SYGVKD. The CDR3 extends over 16 amino acids. This sample was included in a study of blood T cell repertoires in COVID-19. The authors' processing: For nucleated cells, counts were estimated from reference gene primer amplification. Generated by immunoSEQ multiplex PCR, the TCRdb table keeps only in-frame clones and is missing some. V and J calls and clone size are those listed in that table; D and trimming were worked out from the DNA. The repertoire includes hundreds of thousands of clones, around 86% of them detected once, and 4% to 4.5% sits in the top ten.

Sequencing used peripheral blood. The clonotype was recovered from a man in his fifties or sixties with acute or convalescent COVID-19. The chain carries TRBV10-3 and TRBJ2-1; D unclear. The chain's CDR3 is CAISELPRSSYNEQFF. DNA for the CDR3: TGTGCCATCAGTGAGCTCCCACGCAGCTCCTACAATGAGCAGTTCTTC.